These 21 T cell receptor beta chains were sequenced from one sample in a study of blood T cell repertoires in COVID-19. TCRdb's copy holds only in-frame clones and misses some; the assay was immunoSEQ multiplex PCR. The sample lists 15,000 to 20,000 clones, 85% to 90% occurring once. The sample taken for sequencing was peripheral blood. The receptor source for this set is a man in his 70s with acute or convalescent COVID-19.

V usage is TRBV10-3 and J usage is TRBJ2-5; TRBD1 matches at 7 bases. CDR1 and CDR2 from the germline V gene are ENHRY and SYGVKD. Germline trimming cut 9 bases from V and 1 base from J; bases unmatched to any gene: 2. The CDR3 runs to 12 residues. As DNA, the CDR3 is TGTGCCATTCGACAGGGCCAAGAGACCCAGTACTTC. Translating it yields CAIRQGQETQYF.

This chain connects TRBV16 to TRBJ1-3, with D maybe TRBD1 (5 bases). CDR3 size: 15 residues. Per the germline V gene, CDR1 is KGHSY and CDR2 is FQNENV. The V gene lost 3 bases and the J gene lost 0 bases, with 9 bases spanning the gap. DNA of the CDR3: TGTGCCAGCAGCCATCGACAGATCTCTGGAAACACCATATATTTT. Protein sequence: CASSHRQISGNTIYF.

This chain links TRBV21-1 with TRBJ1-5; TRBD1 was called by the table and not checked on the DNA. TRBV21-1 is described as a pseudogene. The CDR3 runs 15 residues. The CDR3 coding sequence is TGTGCCAGCAGCAATAGAGTCCAGGGTCCTCAGCCCCAGCATTTT. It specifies CASSNRVQGPQPQHF.

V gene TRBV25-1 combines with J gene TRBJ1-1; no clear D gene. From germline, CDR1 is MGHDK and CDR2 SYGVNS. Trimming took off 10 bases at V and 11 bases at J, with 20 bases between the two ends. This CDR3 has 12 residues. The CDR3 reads CAIWIRICGAFF. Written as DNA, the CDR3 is TGTGCCATTTGGATCCGAATCTGCGGGGCTTTCTTT.

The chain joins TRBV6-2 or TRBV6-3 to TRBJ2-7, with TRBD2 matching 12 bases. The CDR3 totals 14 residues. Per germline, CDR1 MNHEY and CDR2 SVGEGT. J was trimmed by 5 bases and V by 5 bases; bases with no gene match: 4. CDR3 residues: CASSTTSGSHEQYF. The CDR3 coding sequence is TGTGCCAGCAGTACGACTAGCGGGAGCCACGAGCAGTACTTC.

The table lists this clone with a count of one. CDR3 DNA: TGCAGCGTCGTCCGACAGGGCAACTATGGCTACACCTTC. It is translated as CSVVRQGNYGYTF. V gene TRBV29-1 combines with J gene TRBJ1-2; 7 bases line up with TRBD1. Trimming cost V 6 bases and J 2 bases; bases outside gene matches: 6. The CDR3 runs 13 residues. Germline lookup yields CDR1 SQVTM and CDR2 ANQGSEA.

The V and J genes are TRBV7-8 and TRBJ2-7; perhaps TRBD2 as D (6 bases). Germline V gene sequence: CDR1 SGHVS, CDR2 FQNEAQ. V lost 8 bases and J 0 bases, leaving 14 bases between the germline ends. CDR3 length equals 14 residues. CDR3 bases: TGTGCCAGCGGACCGGGACTGGACTCCTACGAGCAGTACTTC. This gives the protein CASGPGLDSYEQYF.

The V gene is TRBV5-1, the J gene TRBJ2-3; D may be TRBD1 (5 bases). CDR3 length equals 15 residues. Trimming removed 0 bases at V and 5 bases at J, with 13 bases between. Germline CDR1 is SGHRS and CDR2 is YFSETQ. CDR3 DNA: TGCGCCAGCAGCTTGGTATTGGCAGGGCAAGATACGCAGTATTTT. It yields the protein CASSLVLAGQDTQYF.

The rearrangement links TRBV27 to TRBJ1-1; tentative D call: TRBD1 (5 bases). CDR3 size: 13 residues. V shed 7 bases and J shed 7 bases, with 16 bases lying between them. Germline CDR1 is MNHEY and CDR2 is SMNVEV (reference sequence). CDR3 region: CASMIPQGGEAFF. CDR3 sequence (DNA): TGTGCCAGCATGATCCCCCAGGGAGGTGAAGCTTTCTTT.

The CDR3 here is CASSLNSLQGQYF. The CDR3 coding sequence is TGTGCCAGCAGTTTAAACTCCCTACAGGGGCAGTACTTC. The V call is TRBV12-3 or TRBV12-4, the J call TRBJ2-7; perhaps TRBD1 as D (6 bases). The V end was cut by 2 bases, the J end by 9 bases, with 14 bases between. The CDR3 is 13 amino acids.

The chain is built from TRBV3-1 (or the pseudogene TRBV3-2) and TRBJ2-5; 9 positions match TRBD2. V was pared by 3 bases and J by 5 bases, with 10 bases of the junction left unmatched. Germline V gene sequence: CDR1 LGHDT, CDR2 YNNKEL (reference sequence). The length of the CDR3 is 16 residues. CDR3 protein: CASSQGVTSGTETQYF. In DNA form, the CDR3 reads TGTGCCAGCAGCCAGGGAGTGACTAGCGGCACGGAGACCCAGTACTTC.

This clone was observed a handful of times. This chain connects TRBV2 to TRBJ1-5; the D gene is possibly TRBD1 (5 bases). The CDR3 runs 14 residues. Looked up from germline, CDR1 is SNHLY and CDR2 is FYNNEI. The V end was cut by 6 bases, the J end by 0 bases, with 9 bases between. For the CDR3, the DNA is TGTGCCAGCAGAGCAGGGCTTAGCAATCAGCCCCAGCATTTT. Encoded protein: CASRAGLSNQPQHF.

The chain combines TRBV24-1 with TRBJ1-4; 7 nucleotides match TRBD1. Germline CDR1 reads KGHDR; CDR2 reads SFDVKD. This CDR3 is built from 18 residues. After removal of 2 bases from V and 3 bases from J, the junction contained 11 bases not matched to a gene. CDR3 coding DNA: TGTGCCACCAGTGATTCTGGTGGGACCGGGACAGCTAATGAAAAACTGTTTTTT. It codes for CATSDSGGTGTANEKLFF.

In DNA, the CDR3 is TGTGCCAGCAGTCCCTGGGACAGGAGCACAGATACGCAGTATTTT. It codes for CASSPWDRSTDTQYF. This chain uses TRBV27 with TRBJ2-3, with 8 bases that match TRBD1. Per the germline V gene, CDR1 is MNHEY and CDR2 is SMNVEV (reference sequence). This CDR3 has 15 residues. V trimming: 5 bases; J trimming: 0 bases; junction bases outside the gene matches: 4.

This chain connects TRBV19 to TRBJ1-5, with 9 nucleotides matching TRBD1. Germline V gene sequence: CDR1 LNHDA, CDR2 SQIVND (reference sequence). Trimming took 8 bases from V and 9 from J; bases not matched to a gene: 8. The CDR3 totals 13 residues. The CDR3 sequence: CASGDRESGPQHF. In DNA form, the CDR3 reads TGTGCCAGTGGGGACAGGGAGAGCGGGCCCCAGCATTTT. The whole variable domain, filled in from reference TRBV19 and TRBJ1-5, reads DGGITQSPKYLFRKEGQNVTLSCEQNLNHDAMYWYRQDPGQGLRLIYYSQIVNDFQKGDIAEGYSVSREKKESFPLTVTSAQKNPTAFYLCASGDRESGPQHFGDGTRLSIL.

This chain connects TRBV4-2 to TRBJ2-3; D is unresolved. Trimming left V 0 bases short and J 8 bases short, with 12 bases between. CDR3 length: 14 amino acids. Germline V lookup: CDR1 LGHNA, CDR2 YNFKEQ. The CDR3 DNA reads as TGTGCCAGCAGCCAAGACGTGAGTGATGGTACGCAGTATTTT. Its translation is CASSQDVSDGTQYF.

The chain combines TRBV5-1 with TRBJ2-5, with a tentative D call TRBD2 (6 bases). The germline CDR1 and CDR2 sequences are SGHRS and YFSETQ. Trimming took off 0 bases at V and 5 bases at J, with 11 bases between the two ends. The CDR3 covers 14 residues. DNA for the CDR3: TGCGCCAGCAGCTTGGCCACTAGCAGCGAGACCCAGTACTTC. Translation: CASSLATSSETQYF.

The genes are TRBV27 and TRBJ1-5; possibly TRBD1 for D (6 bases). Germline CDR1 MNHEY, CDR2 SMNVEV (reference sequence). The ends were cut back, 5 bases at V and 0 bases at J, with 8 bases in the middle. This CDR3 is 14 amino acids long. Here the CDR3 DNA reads TGTGCCAGCAGTGACAGGTTTAGCAATCAGCCCCAGCATTTT. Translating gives CASSDRFSNQPQHF.

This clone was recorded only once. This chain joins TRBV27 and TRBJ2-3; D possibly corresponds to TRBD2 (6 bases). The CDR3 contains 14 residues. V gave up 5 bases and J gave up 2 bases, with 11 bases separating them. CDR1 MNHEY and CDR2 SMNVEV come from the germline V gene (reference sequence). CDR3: CASSGRDFTDTQYF. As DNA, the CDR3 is TGTGCCAGCAGTGGCAGGGACTTCACAGATACGCAGTATTTT.

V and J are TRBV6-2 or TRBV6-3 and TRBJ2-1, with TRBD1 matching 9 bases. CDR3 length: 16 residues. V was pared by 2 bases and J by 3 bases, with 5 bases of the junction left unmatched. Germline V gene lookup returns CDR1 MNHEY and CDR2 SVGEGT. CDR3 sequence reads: CASSYRDRDNYNEQFF. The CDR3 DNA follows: TGTGCCAGCAGTTACCGGGACAGGGACAACTACAATGAGCAGTTCTTC.

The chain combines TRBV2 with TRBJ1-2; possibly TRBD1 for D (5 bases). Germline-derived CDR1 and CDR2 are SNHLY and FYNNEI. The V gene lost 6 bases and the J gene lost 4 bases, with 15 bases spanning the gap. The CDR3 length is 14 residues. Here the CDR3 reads CASRPDRDLYGYTF. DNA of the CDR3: TGTGCCAGCAGACCCGACAGAGACCTCTATGGCTACACCTTC.